The sequence of this T cell receptor beta chain was determined in a study of Graves' ophthalmopathy and Graves' hyperthyroidism. In this sample, this clonotype turned up many times. Its antigen remains unknown. Where ophthalmopathy was present, donors had moderate-to-severe activity, CAS ≥3, NOSPECS ≥4 and duration under 3 months. Uncontrolled infections, pregnancy, lactation or other autoimmune diseases led to patient exclusion. Diagnostic conclusions were grounded in clinical symptoms, serum thyroxine, TRAb, thyroid ultrasound and orbital computed tomography. Study-wide points: For predicting ophthalmopathy progression, the model had around 64% sensitivity and 72.22% specificity.

CDR3 regions of TCR beta were amplified from RNA transcripts. In the first round, RT-PCR was carried out with HTBI primers, and a multiplex PCR formed the second round. MiXCR, run by TCRdb on the multiplex PCR reads, gives a single entry per CDR3 protein. The repertoire holds some 170,000 distinct CDR3 sequences, with approximately 40% as singletons. This CDR3 contains 16 residues. With V trimmed by 4 bases and J by 0 bases, 9 bases remained unmatched. This receptor was obtained from a man younger than 40 with Graves' ophthalmopathy. Sequencing used peripheral blood. The chain links TRBV12-3 or TRBV12-4 to TRBJ2-7; 7 positions match TRBD2. Here the CDR3 DNA reads TGTGCCAGCAGTTCGACCCCGGGGGGACCCTCCTACGAGCAGTACTTC. This gives the protein CASSSTPGGPSYEQYF.